The clone carrying this T cell receptor beta chain came up a few times. These data originate in a study of T cells after yellow fever vaccination. V was cut by 5 bases and J by 8 bases, with 12 bases left in between. The CDR3 consists of 12 residues. Germline V lookup: CDR1 LNHNV, CDR2 YYDKDF (reference sequence). Production of TCR cDNA was by 5'RACE template switching, which also added a universal primer site and UMIs. Via MiXCR, TCRdb re-called the 5' RACE reads, giving one row per CDR3 protein. The sample holds around 590,000 distinct CDR3 sequences; roughly an eighth are singletons and the top ten take 15%.

The V call is TRBV15, the J call TRBJ1-1; D gene uncertain. The material was PBMCs, obtained on the day of the yellow fever booster vaccination. The TCR was taken from a man aged 30 to 45 who received the YFV17D yellow fever vaccine. The CDR3 nucleotides are TGTGCCACCAGCGCCTCAGTGGGAGAAGCTTTCTTT. It translates to CATSASVGEAFF.